A single sample is the source of the 7 T cell receptor beta chains below, sequenced in a study of cytomegalovirus exposure and HLA in healthy donors. The study ran its PCR with 60 Vbeta and 13 Jbeta primers. The repertoire was sequenced with immunoSEQ multiplex PCR; TCRdb's copy has only in-frame clones and lacks some. The sample carries roughly 130,000 clones, approximately 74% recorded once. Sequencing used PBMCs. The source is a middle-aged man in good health and CMV-seropositive.

V is TRBV6-5 and J is TRBJ2-7; 11 nucleotides agree with TRBD2. Losses at the gene ends were 4 bases for V and 3 bases for J; bases not matched to a gene: 8. Germline-derived CDR1 and CDR2 are MNHEY and SVGAGI. This CDR3 comprises 16 residues. This chain's CDR3 is CASSSITSGGDYEQYF. The CDR3, as DNA: TGTGCCAGCAGTTCCATCACTAGCGGGGGAGACTACGAGCAGTACTTC.

The gene calls are TRBV7-6 and TRBJ2-1; D may be TRBD1 (6 bases). The CDR3 is 13 amino acids. Germline CDR1 and CDR2: SGHVS and FNYEAQ. With 5 bases removed from V and 9 bases from J, the gap between germline ends came to 14 bases. As DNA, the CDR3 is TGTGCCAGCAGCCGGGACCCAGGGGCTGAGCAGTTCTTC. It is translated as CASSRDPGAEQFF.

The chain uses TRBV19 and TRBJ2-1, with TRBD2 matching over 8 bases. The CDR3 has 16 residues. The J segment lost 1 base and the V segment lost 6 bases, leaving 8 bases of the junction unmatched. Germline CDR1 reads LNHDA; CDR2 reads SQIVND (reference sequence). The CDR3 is CASSIKLAVSYNEQFF. CDR3 coding DNA: TGTGCCAGTAGCATCAAACTAGCGGTATCCTACAATGAGCAGTTCTTC.

The rearrangement uses TRBV4-1 and TRBJ1-5, with unresolved D. CDR3 length: 15 amino acids. Germline V CDR1 and CDR2: MGHRA, YSYEKL. The V end was cut by 4 bases, the J end by 3 bases, with 13 bases between. Here the CDR3 DNA reads TGCGCCAGCAGCCCTCCTGGGCAGCACAATCAGCCCCAGCATTTT. This codes for CASSPPGQHNQPQHF.

V is TRBV9 and J is TRBJ2-7; D is perhaps TRBD2 (6 bases). Trimming cost V 0 bases and J 1 base, with 11 bases left between them. Germline CDR1 is SGDLS and CDR2 is YYNGEE. The length of the CDR3 is 15 residues. CDR3 amino acids: CASSVGAGTSYEQYF. The CDR3 region has the DNA TGTGCCAGCAGCGTAGGGGCGGGGACTTCCTACGAGCAGTACTTC.

The chain combines TRBV6-1 with TRBJ2-7; D is unresolved. This CDR3 has 14 amino acids. V was pared by 1 base and J by 0 bases, with 7 bases between. Germline CDR1 and CDR2: MNHNS and SASEGT. CDR3 region: CASSEGPSSYEQYF. In nucleotides, the CDR3 is TGTGCCAGCAGTGAAGGGCCCTCCTCCTACGAGCAGTACTTC.

This chain links TRBV28 with TRBJ1-1, with 7 bases matching TRBD1. Trimming removed 5 bases from V and 2 bases from J; junction bases left unmatched: 5. This CDR3 spans 14 amino acids. Germline CDR1 reads MDHEN; CDR2 reads SYDVKM. The CDR3 DNA reads TGTGCCAGCAGTCCGGGACAGAAAAACACTGAAGCTTTCTTT. This gives the protein CASSPGQKNTEAFF.